Reported below is one TCR beta chain. What it binds is unknown. The data originate from a study of T cells expressing NK-cell markers. Overall study context: Cells sorted as CD3+CD56+NKG2C+, CD3+CD56+NKG2C- and CD3+CD56-NKG2C+ T cells supplied the TCR beta repertoires. Within the sequenced cohort of eight donors, seven exhibited HCMV seropositivity and one was seronegative. Study-level points and caveats: One observes that, in a handful of donors, these clonotypes were also the leading ones within the CD3+CD56-NKG2C+ fraction.

5'RACE template switching with UMIs produced the TCR beta cDNA. TCRdb reprocessed the 5' RACE reads and keeps a single row for each CDR3 protein, giving no DNA. The sample includes about 390,000 distinct CDR3 sequences. CDR3 length equals 14 residues. Germline loops: CDR1 SGHRS, CDR2 YFSETQ. Input material: blood T cells: a sorted CD56 or NKG2C T cell subset, CD4+ or CD8+ T cells, or bulk PBMC T cells (not recorded which). The chain is built from TRBV5-1 and TRBJ2-1; TCRdb's D call, TRBD1, is unchecked because there is no DNA. The sequence came from a woman in her 50s in good health. The CDR3 spells CASSRDRGDNEQFF.